A selection of T cell receptor beta chains follows, all from one sample in a study of metastatic and nonmetastatic thyroid tumors. Through MiXCR, TCRdb re-clonotyped the PCR reads. The sample gives some 20,000 clones, approximately 24% of which show up once; 5.5% to 8% is in the top ten. Sequenced input: tumor tissue. These receptors originate from a female donor with papillary thyroid cancer or a benign thyroid nodule (not recorded which). Some clones in this sample may be carry-over from other donors' samples. The conserved cysteine and the conserved F or W are not part of the CDR3 here. D genes are given only for firm matches.

v_call	j_call	d_call	cdr3_aa
TRBV7-2	TRBJ2-7	NA	ASSSSRVYEQY
TRBV7-3	TRBJ2-7	TRBD2	ASSPAVPPGTSVYEQY
TRBV12-3/TRBV12-4	TRBJ1-5	NA	ANSTVRGTQPQH
TRBV12-3/TRBV12-4	TRBJ2-7	NA	ATKREGLYEQY
TRBV2	TRBJ2-1	NA	ASSLVSNEQF
TRBV20-1	TRBJ2-1	NA	SAADRFVLDNEQF
TRBV6-1	TRBJ1-2	NA	ASSEDTGRFWCYT
TRBV3-1	TRBJ2-5	NA	ASSIPPPQETQY
TRBV5-6	TRBJ2-2	TRBD1	ASSLGIGTGGTGELF
TRBV11-2	TRBJ1-2	NA	ASSLGGNYGYT
TRBV4-3	TRBJ2-1	TRBD2	ASSPPPETSGTYNEQF
TRBV11-2	TRBJ2-1	NA	ASSRAGTNEQF
TRBV28	TRBJ1-4	TRBD1	ASSLRTGWNEKLF
TRBV7-2	TRBJ2-1	TRBD1	ASSLARGPLNEQF
TRBV10-2	TRBJ1-1	NA	ASSESVQPEAF
TRBV2	TRBJ1-4	TRBD1	ASSAGTDLEKLF
TRBV4-2	TRBJ1-5	NA	ASSQGRGGGHQPQH
TRBV29-1	TRBJ2-7	TRBD2	SVPGIAGEGHEQY
TRBV19	TRBJ1-1	NA	ASSISVDVGTEAF
TRBV6-5	TRBJ1-2	NA	ASSYRPGGRDGYT
TRBV20-1	TRBJ2-7	NA	SAREWYEQY
TRBV6-1	TRBJ1-2	TRBD1	ASSPGQGYT
TRBV6-1	TRBJ2-3	TRBD2	ASTGSAGGTDTQY
TRBV7-2	TRBJ2-2	NA	ASSLVFSSGGELF
TRBV6-2/TRBV6-3	TRBJ2-7	TRBD2	ASSLASGNFYEQY
TRBV19	TRBJ2-7	NA	ASSEKASSYEQY
TRBV7-2	TRBJ2-7	NA	ASSLASGSYEQY
TRBV6-5	TRBJ1-3	NA	ASSYSLGFSGNTIY
TRBV6-6	TRBJ1-5	NA	ASSYSTGRSNQPQH
TRBV27	TRBJ1-6	TRBD1	ASGVLLRDSNNSPLH
TRBV28	TRBJ2-7	NA	AIRVTDRLSSYEQY
TRBV7-6	TRBJ2-3	NA	ASSLGHHISTDTQY
TRBV19	TRBJ1-1	NA	ASSIIQVNTEAF
TRBV25-1	TRBJ2-2	NA	ASRGQNTGELF
TRBV11-2	TRBJ2-6	NA	ASSLDRDSSGANVLT
TRBV27	TRBJ2-7	TRBD2	ASSWWEGYEQY
TRBV5-8	TRBJ2-7	NA	ASSRWGKDCYEHY
TRBV3-1	TRBJ2-7	NA	ASSQGPGAHYEQY
TRBV4-1	TRBJ1-2	TRBD1	ASSQEGYREGARNYGYT
TRBV20-1	TRBJ2-5	NA	SATRTGRQETQY
TRBV6-5	TRBJ1-6	TRBD1	ASSHRTGASSYNSPLH
TRBV5-1	TRBJ1-4	NA	ASSLVVGGSNEKLF
TRBV5-1	TRBJ1-3	NA	ASSLDDSGNTIY
TRBV19	TRBJ2-7	NA	ASRGGAAGEQY
TRBV5-5	TRBJ1-4	TRBD1	ASSYHSWDREQKLF
TRBV20-1	TRBJ2-5	NA	SANGVYNRETQY
TRBV10-3	TRBJ1-1	NA	AIRGLVRTEAF
TRBV28	TRBJ1-2	NA	ASTPFGTGLYGYT
TRBV5-1	TRBJ1-1	NA	ASSLDSQPNTEAF
TRBV7-6	TRBJ1-5	NA	ASSLTDTSNQPQH
TRBV15	TRBJ2-4	TRBD2	ATRSSGGNIQY
TRBV24-1	TRBJ2-2	NA	ATSDFPGATGELF
TRBV7-3	TRBJ2-5	NA	ASSLNIAETQY
TRBV18	TRBJ2-1	NA	ASSRGDEQF
TRBV7-2	TRBJ1-1	NA	ASRKLTRNTEAF